This TCR beta chain appears in the sequencing data of a study of T cell repertoires in cytomegalovirus infection. The CDR3 spans 15 residues. Germline V CDR1 and CDR2: SGHVS, FQNEAQ. Trimming took 5 bases from V and 2 from J; bases not matched to a gene: 5. TCRdb reprocessed the reads with MiXCR, giving one entry per CDR3 protein. The sample has about 830,000 distinct CDR3 sequences, approximately 32% seen once. Note on this clonotype: The antigen remains unidentified.

The material sequenced was cultured CD8+ T cells from PBMCs, taken from culture after CMV antigen stimulation. This TCR came from a human donor in good health (CMV status not recorded). Some clones in this sample may be carry-over from other donors' samples. The chain combines TRBV7-8 with TRBJ1-3; 8 bases are a match to TRBD1. CDR3 in amino acids: CASSHPTGAGNTIYF. The DNA of the CDR3 is TGTGCCAGCAGCCACCCGACAGGGGCTGGAAACACCATATATTTT.